This T cell receptor (beta chain) appears in the sequencing data of a study of radiation and T cells in renal cell carcinoma. V was cut by 6 bases and J by 4 bases, with 12 bases left in between. The CDR3 has 13 residues. Germline V gene data show CDR1 as ENHRY and CDR2 as SYGVKD. Study-wide results and caveats: From baseline, blood top tumor clonotypes peaked at 2 weeks post-radiation.

Regarding time point: blood 4 weeks post-SBRT, at nephrectomy. Treatment given: 15 Gy SBRT to primary tumor, nephrectomy 4 weeks later. Nephrectomy followed 15 Gy stereotactic body radiation by 4 weeks. Radiation-treated patients gave blood at baseline, week 2 and week 4. This renal cell carcinoma was of the clear cell type. This clone was counted a few times. The antigen remains undetermined. Clones were sequenced by immunoSEQ multiplex PCR, and TCRdb holds only the in-frame ones, with some missing. Among 75,000 to 90,000 clones listed, 89% were seen once. V usage is TRBV10-3 and J usage is TRBJ1-1; D unresolved. The sequences come from blood, collected from a patient whose treatment included radiotherapy and nephrectomy. The source of this sequence is a woman in her 70s with renal cell carcinoma. CDR3: CAISEGGGTEAFF. DNA of the CDR3: TGTGCCATCAGCGAAGGCGGAGGCACTGAAGCTTTCTTT.